The 26 T cell receptor beta chains below come from one sample, sequenced in a study of cytomegalovirus exposure and HLA in healthy donors. The method was immunoSEQ multiplex PCR; TCRdb's version includes in-frame clones alone and lacks a portion of them. In the table there are some 150,000 clones, about 86% of which are singletons. The sequenced sample consisted of PBMCs. These TCRs come from a man aged 18 to 29 in good health and CMV-seropositive.

The genes are TRBV2 and TRBJ2-4; D unclear. Trimming took 4 bases from V and 0 from J, leaving 7 bases between them. The CDR3 has 14 amino acids. Germline CDR1 SNHLY, CDR2 FYNNEI. CDR3 loop: CASSGHLAKNIQYF. In DNA, the CDR3 is TGTGCCAGCAGTGGACACCTAGCCAAAAACATTCAGTACTTC.

CDR3 DNA sequence: TGTGCCTGCCAACGCCTGCGCCATCACTCTGGAAACACCATATATTTT. Protein sequence: CACQRLRHHSGNTIYF. The V call is TRBV30, the J call TRBJ1-3, with D unresolved. From germline, CDR1 is GTSNPN and CDR2 SVGIG (reference sequence). V lost 6 bases and J 0 bases, leaving 18 bases between the germline ends. The CDR3 has 16 residues.

This chain connects TRBV9 to TRBJ2-7, with a possible D match to TRBD1 (6 bases). Germline CDR1 SGDLS, CDR2 YYNGEE. There are 15 residues in the CDR3. V lost 4 bases to trimming and J lost 2 bases, with 16 bases between them. The chain's CDR3 is CASSPRGDRTYEQYF. The CDR3 region has the DNA TGTGCCAGCAGCCCCAGGGGAGACCGGACCTACGAGCAGTACTTC.

The table lists this clone with a few counts. The rearrangement links TRBV4-3 to TRBJ1-2; the D gene is possibly TRBD1 (6 bases). This CDR3 contains 15 residues. Germline V CDR1 and CDR2: LGHNA, YSLEER. Deletions cut 3 bases from V and 5 bases from J, with 16 bases between. CDR3 sequence (DNA): TGCGCCAGCAGCCATCCCGGACAGACTGTTTATGGCTACACCTTC. Protein sequence: CASSHPGQTVYGYTF.

The rearrangement links TRBV6-6 to TRBJ2-1; D not certain. This CDR3 is built from 13 residues. Trimming shortened V by 0 bases and J by 7 bases, and 7 bases separated the two germline ends. Germline loops: CDR1 MNHNY, CDR2 SVGAGI (reference sequence). The CDR3 protein is CASSYSRQNEQFF. The CDR3 nucleotides read TGTGCCAGCAGTTACTCGAGACAAAATGAGCAGTTCTTC.

The chain is built from TRBV4-1 and TRBJ1-5; TRBD1 aligns across 8 bases. Trimming took 4 bases from V and 5 from J; bases not matched to a gene: 4. Germline V gene data show CDR1 as MGHRA and CDR2 as YSYEKL. The CDR3 loop spans 14 amino acids. The CDR3 loop reads CASSPDRGYQPQHF. The CDR3 DNA is TGCGCCAGCAGCCCTGACAGGGGCTATCAGCCCCAGCATTTT.

The chain links TRBV14 to TRBJ2-1; 9 positions match TRBD1. The J segment lost 7 bases and the V segment lost 1 base, leaving 5 bases of the junction unmatched. Germline lookup yields CDR1 SGHDN and CDR2 FVKESK. CDR3 size: 15 residues. The CDR3 DNA follows: TGTGCCAGCAGCCAAGCACAGGGGGCGGATAATGAGCAGTTCTTC. Its translation: CASSQAQGADNEQFF.

The chain couples TRBV4-1 to TRBJ2-5, with 9 bases fitting TRBD2. CDR3 size: 15 residues. Trimming cost V 1 base and J 5 bases; bases outside gene matches: 5. Germline lookup yields CDR1 MGHRA and CDR2 YSYEKL. CDR3 region: CASSQAPTSGETQYF. As DNA, the CDR3 is TGCGCCAGCAGCCAAGCCCCAACTAGCGGGGAGACCCAGTACTTC.

The chain carries TRBV6-5 and TRBJ1-2, with 9 positions matching TRBD1. This CDR3 is built from 14 residues. Germline V gene sequence: CDR1 MNHEY, CDR2 SVGAGI. J lost 3 bases, V lost 4 bases, and 3 bases had no gene match. CDR3 sequence: CASSWDRADYGYTF. CDR3 nucleotide sequence: TGTGCCAGCAGTTGGGACAGGGCCGACTATGGCTACACCTTC.

V gene TRBV5-4 combines with J gene TRBJ2-1; TRBD2 aligns across 11 bases. The CDR3 has 15 residues. The V and J ends lost 6 bases and 3 bases, in that order; junction bases with no gene match: 5. Germline CDR1 reads SGHNT; CDR2 reads YYREEE (reference sequence). The CDR3 region is CASTVGTSGYNEQFF. Here the CDR3 DNA reads TGTGCCAGCACCGTTGGGACTAGCGGCTACAATGAGCAGTTCTTC.

This clone has only one observation. This sequence joins TRBV18 and TRBJ1-5; 7 nucleotides agree with TRBD1. V shed 6 bases and J 2 bases; nucleotides not matched to a gene: 10. Germline loops: CDR1 KGHSH, CDR2 LQKENI. The CDR3 is made up of 16 amino acids. The CDR3 coding sequence is TGTGCCAGCTCCCAACAGGGGAATAAAGGCAATCAGCCCCAGCATTTT. This gives the protein CASSQQGNKGNQPQHF.

The chain links TRBV4-2 to TRBJ2-7; possible D gene TRBD2, 6 bases. CDR1 is LGHNA and CDR2 is YNFKEQ in the germline V gene. The length of the CDR3 is 16 residues. V was pared by 0 bases and J by 2 bases, with 14 bases between. The CDR3 DNA reads as TGTGCCAGCAGCCAAGATTTTGGGACTCCCCCCTACGAGCAGTACTTC. Translation: CASSQDFGTPPYEQYF.

This chain connects TRBV4-3 to TRBJ2-1; TRBD2 matches 10 bases. Germline assignment: CDR1 LGHNA and CDR2 YSLEER. With 2 bases clipped from V and 6 bases from J, the junction kept 16 bases outside the gene matches. The CDR3 is made up of 19 amino acids. CDR3 amino acids: CASSQLLAGSNKMPNEQFF. The CDR3, as DNA: TGCGCCAGCAGCCAACTACTAGCGGGGAGCAATAAGATGCCCAATGAGCAGTTCTTC.

The genes are TRBV4-1 and TRBJ2-5; D is unclear. V dropped 0 bases and J dropped 5 bases, with 10 bases sitting between them. CDR3 length: 14 amino acids. The germline gives CDR1 MGHRA, CDR2 YSYEKL. For the CDR3, the DNA is TGCGCCAGCAGCCAAGAGCCGTACACGGAGACCCAGTACTTC. Translating gives CASSQEPYTETQYF.

This clone was found a few times. J is TRBJ1-2 and V is TRBV7-9; D not certain. CDR1 and CDR2 (germline): SEHNR, FQNEAQ (reference sequence). The ends were cut back, 5 bases at V and 0 bases at J, with 16 bases in the middle. This CDR3 region has 16 residues. This chain's CDR3 is CASSPVLGITNYGYTF. CDR3 in DNA: TGTGCCAGCAGCCCAGTGCTCGGGATTACTAACTATGGCTACACCTTC.

V and J are TRBV28 and TRBJ2-7; D might be TRBD2 (6 bases). The V end lost 3 bases, the J end lost 2 bases, and 11 bases lay between the germline ends. In germline, CDR1 is MDHEN, CDR2 SYDVKM. This CDR3 has 14 amino acids. The CDR3 DNA reads as TGTGCCAGCAGTTTGGCGGGGCGCCCCTACGAGCAGTACTTC. Its translation: CASSLAGRPYEQYF.

This chain connects TRBV7-2 to TRBJ1-5, with TRBD1 matching over 7 bases. Germline V gives CDR1 SGHTA, CDR2 FQGNSA. V dropped 5 bases and J dropped 5; count of bases not matched to a gene: 3. The CDR3 contains 13 residues. CDR3 region: CASSPQGYQPQHF. The CDR3 region has the DNA TGTGCCAGCAGCCCACAGGGGTATCAGCCCCAGCATTTT.

The chain carries TRBV27 and TRBJ2-7; 7 bases agree with TRBD2. Trimming cost V 5 bases and J 6 bases; bases outside gene matches: 7. Looked up from germline, CDR1 is MNHEY and CDR2 is SMNVEV (reference sequence). The CDR3 spans 13 residues. CDR3 residues: CASSQERDGEQYF. DNA for the CDR3: TGTGCCAGCAGTCAAGAGCGGGATGGCGAGCAGTACTTC.

V is TRBV5-5 and J is TRBJ2-7; perhaps TRBD1 as D (6 bases). This CDR3 contains 16 residues. Looked up from germline, CDR1 is SGHKS and CDR2 is YYEKEE (reference sequence). V gave up 0 bases and J gave up 5 bases, with 18 bases separating them. CDR3 sequence (DNA): TGTGCCAGCAGCTTGGGATACAGGGACCCGGCTCACGAGCAGTACTTC. As protein: CASSLGYRDPAHEQYF.

In this sample, this clone turned up a few times. The V gene is TRBV19, the J gene TRBJ2-3; D is unclear. Trimming removed 10 bases from V and 1 base from J, with 12 bases in between. The germline V gene has CDR1 LNHDA and CDR2 SQIVND (reference sequence). The length of the CDR3 is 13 residues. The CDR3 bases are TGTGCCACCATCAAAGGAGGCACAGATACGCAGTATTTT. It is translated as CATIKGGTDTQYF.

This rearrangement joins TRBV29-1 to TRBJ1-2; maybe TRBD1 (6 bases). This CDR3 region has 12 residues. The germline CDR1 and CDR2 sequences are SQVTM and ANQGSEA. Deletions cut 3 bases from V and 1 base from J, with 6 bases between. The CDR3 DNA reads TGCAGCGTTGAGGACAGTAACTATGGCTACACCTTC. It is translated as CSVEDSNYGYTF.

The V gene is TRBV4-1, the J gene TRBJ1-4; 8 bases are shared with TRBD1. Looked up from germline, CDR1 is MGHRA and CDR2 is YSYEKL. The CDR3 extends over 17 amino acids. V shed 0 bases, J shed 8 bases, and the junction held 11 bases outside the gene matches. The CDR3: CASSQDFPQGAREKLFF. The CDR3 nucleotides read TGCGCCAGCAGCCAAGACTTCCCTCAGGGGGCACGGGAAAAACTGTTTTTT.

The chain employs TRBV7-2 and TRBJ2-7; 8 nucleotides line up with TRBD1. Trimming took 5 bases from V and 2 from J; bases not matched to a gene: 11. CDR3 length equals 16 residues. Germline V CDR1 and CDR2: SGHTA, FQGNSA. CDR3 loop: CASSPRRTGSPYEQYF. The DNA for the CDR3 is TGTGCCAGCAGCCCCCGTAGGACAGGGAGCCCCTACGAGCAGTACTTC.

This chain connects TRBV19 to TRBJ2-7; 9 nucleotides line up with TRBD1. The germline V gene encodes CDR1 LNHDA and CDR2 SQIVND (reference sequence). After removal of 5 bases from V and 5 bases from J, the junction contained 7 bases not matched to a gene. The CDR3 contains 14 residues. The CDR3 spells CASSPGQGVHEQYF. DNA for the CDR3: TGTGCCAGTAGTCCGGGACAGGGAGTCCACGAGCAGTACTTC.

V is TRBV4-3 and J is TRBJ2-3; 13 nucleotides line up with TRBD2. Per the germline V gene, CDR1 is LGHNA and CDR2 is YSLEER. The J segment lost 5 bases and the V segment lost 1 base, leaving 15 bases of the junction unmatched. This CDR3 is 20 amino acids long. The CDR3 DNA follows: TGCGCCAGCAGCCAAGCCCGTTTGGGAACCGGGACTAGCGGGGAAGATACGCAGTATTTT. This gives the protein CASSQARLGTGTSGEDTQYF.

The CDR3 spells CASSRDGGVTEAFF. In DNA form, the CDR3 reads TGTGCCAGCAGCCGAGATGGGGGCGTAACTGAAGCTTTCTTT. V and J are TRBV7-2 and TRBJ1-1, with D possibly being TRBD1 (6 bases). Trimming removed 5 bases from V and 5 bases from J, with 15 bases in between. Per the germline V gene, CDR1 is SGHTA and CDR2 is FQGNSA. The CDR3 runs 14 residues.